This T cell receptor beta chain was profiled in a study of cytomegalovirus exposure and HLA in healthy donors. Turning to the study itself: T cells numbering about 179 million yielded 100 million to 120 million unique TCR beta sequences in an earlier analysis. Broader study findings: Prior analysis indicated that the majority of TCR beta V segments exhibited productivity approximately 87% or approximately 30% of the time.

PCR involved 60 Vbeta and 13 Jbeta primers. The method was immunoSEQ multiplex PCR; TCRdb's version includes in-frame clones alone and lacks a portion of them. The table shows some 150,000 clones, with around three quarters occurring only once. This clone showed up just a few times. The antigen remains unidentified. CDR3 length equals 13 residues. V lost 5 bases to trimming and J lost 8 bases; unmatched junction nucleotides: 4. Germline V gene lookup returns CDR1 SGHTA and CDR2 FQGNSA. This sequence was found in a man between 35 and 55 years old in good health and CMV-seropositive. This rearrangement joins TRBV7-2 to TRBJ1-2; 11 positions match TRBD1. Sequenced input: PBMCs. This CDR3 reads CASSPGQGEGYTF. The CDR3, as DNA: TGTGCCAGCAGCCCGGGACAGGGGGAAGGCTACACCTTC.